The 27 T cell receptor beta chains given below trace back to one sample, sequenced in a study of identical twins' blood T cells. TCRdb re-analysed the 5' RACE reads in MiXCR, keeping a single row per CDR3 protein. The sample lists 350,000 to 450,000 distinct CDR3 sequences; roughly 28% were seen once. The sequencing sample was made of PBMCs. All receptors derive from a woman aged 18-55 years in good health.

The chain is built from TRBV19 and TRBJ1-2; possibly TRBD1 for D (5 bases). V was clipped by 9 bases and J by 4 bases, with 12 bases between them. CDR3 length: 12 residues. CDR1 and CDR2 (germline): LNHDA, SQIVND (reference sequence). The CDR3 spells CASLGTFYGYTF. CDR3 DNA: TGTGCCAGCCTCGGGACCTTCTATGGCTACACCTTC. The full variable domain, its missing parts supplied by reference TRBV19 and TRBJ1-2, is DGGITQSPKYLFRKEGQNVTLSCEQNLNHDAMYWYRQDPGQGLRLIYYSQIVNDFQKGDIAEGYSVSREKKESFPLTVTSAQKNPTAFYLCASLGTFYGYTFGSGTRLTVV.

The chain carries TRBV5-6 and TRBJ1-1, with D tentatively TRBD1 (5 bases). The CDR3 totals 16 residues. V lost 1 base to trimming and J lost 4 bases, with 17 bases between them. Germline assignment: CDR1 SGHDT and CDR2 YYEEEE. This chain's CDR3 is CASSLIRERIATEAFF. The CDR3 DNA reads as TGTGCCAGCAGCTTGATCAGGGAGAGGATCGCCACTGAAGCTTTCTTT.

About this clonotype: A much larger clone sits a single nucleotide away, making a read error possible. J is TRBJ2-7 and V is TRBV6-6, with D possibly TRBD1 on 6 matching bases. CDR1 is MNHNY, CDR2 SVGAGI, per germline (reference sequence). The CDR3 consists of 12 residues. V shed 7 bases and J shed 8 bases, with 15 bases lying between them. For the CDR3, the DNA is TGTGCCAGCAACAACAGGGTCGGCAAGCAGTACTTC. As protein: CASNNRVGKQYF.

This chain joins TRBV19 and TRBJ2-2; perhaps TRBD1 as D (5 bases). Germline V gene data show CDR1 as LNHDA and CDR2 as SQIVND (reference sequence). This CDR3 comprises 13 residues. Trimming cost V 4 bases and J 2 bases, with 5 bases left between them. The CDR3 sequence is CASSRTNTGELFF. The CDR3 region has the DNA TGTGCCAGTAGTAGGACAAACACCGGGGAGCTGTTTTTT.

This clonotype has a count of ten or more. V usage is TRBV29-1 and J usage is TRBJ1-1; TRBD1 might be the D (6 bases). CDR1 is SQVTM and CDR2 is ANQGSEA in the germline V gene. CDR3 length equals 12 residues. The V and J ends lost 7 bases and 0 bases respectively, with 9 bases between them. CDR3 sequence reads: CSGTALNTEAFF. In DNA, the CDR3 is TGCAGCGGGACAGCGCTGAACACTGAAGCTTTCTTT.

The V and J genes are TRBV20-1 and TRBJ2-1, with D uncertain. Looked up from germline, CDR1 is DFQATT and CDR2 is SNEGSKA (reference sequence). This CDR3 has 15 amino acids. V was shortened by 2 bases and J by 8 bases, with 19 bases between the two germline ends. The CDR3 DNA reads TGCAGTGCTAGAAATCTCGGCTTCCGCATCTATGAGCAGTTCTTC. Its translation is CSARNLGFRIYEQFF.

There are a few counts of this clonotype. The rearrangement links TRBV19 to TRBJ2-1; the D gene is possibly TRBD1 (6 bases). The CDR3 is 14 residues long. Per the germline V gene, CDR1 is LNHDA and CDR2 is SQIVND (reference sequence). V dropped 7 bases and J dropped 7 bases, with 17 bases sitting between them. The CDR3 DNA is TGTGCCAGTACCGACGGGACAAATTTAAATGAGCAGTTCTTC. This gives the protein CASTDGTNLNEQFF.

There are a few counts of this clonotype. V is TRBV6-2 or TRBV6-3 and J is TRBJ2-7, with 10 bases lining up with TRBD2. Germline CDR1 is MNHEY and CDR2 is SVGEGT. The trim removed 8 bases at V and 7 bases at J, leaving 11 bases unmatched. The CDR3 is 14 amino acids. CDR3: CASSIAGGIWEQYF. The CDR3 DNA reads TGTGCCAGCTCCATAGCGGGAGGAATCTGGGAGCAGTACTTC.

Turning to this clonotype: A much larger clone lies a single base off, so this may be a read error. This chain links TRBV7-9 with TRBJ1-1; tentatively, D is TRBD1 (5 bases). This CDR3 is built from 13 residues. V lost 4 bases to trimming and J lost 3 bases, with 9 bases between them. The germline gives CDR1 SEHNR, CDR2 FQNEAQ (reference sequence). The DNA for the CDR3 is TGTGCCAGCAGCTCGACAGTGGACACTGAAGCTTTCTTT. This codes for CASSSTVDTEAFF. Full variable domain (remainder filled in from reference TRBV7-9 and TRBJ1-1): DTGVSQNPRHKITKRGQNVTFRCDPISEHNRLYWYRQTLGQGPEFLTYFQNEAQLEKSRLLSDRFSAERPKGSFSTLEIQRTEQGDSAMYLCASSSTVDTEAFFGQGTRLTVV.

Concerning this clonotype itself: A much larger clone differs by one base, so this may be a read error. The V and J genes are TRBV19 and TRBJ2-1; 7 positions agree with TRBD2. The germline CDR1 and CDR2 sequences are LNHDA and SQIVND (reference sequence). The CDR3 has 13 amino acids. The CDR3 spells CAGSIGTMSEQFF. In DNA, the CDR3 is TGTGCCGGTAGTATAGGGACTATGAGTGAGCAGTTCTTC.

This clonotype has a handful of counts. The V call is TRBV7-9, the J call TRBJ1-1; possible D gene TRBD1, 6 bases. Trimming shortened V by 5 bases and J by 2 bases, and 9 bases separated the two germline ends. This CDR3 region has 13 residues. CDR1 and CDR2 (germline): SEHNR, FQNEAQ (reference sequence). The CDR3 coding sequence is TGTGCCAGCAGCCAGGACAGCAACACTGAAGCTTTCTTT. Its protein is CASSQDSNTEAFF. The full variable domain, rest sourced from reference TRBV7-9 and TRBJ1-1, is DTGVSQNPRHKITKRGQNVTFRCDPISEHNRLYWYRQTLGQGPEFLTYFQNEAQLEKSRLLSDRFSAERPKGSFSTLEIQRTEQGDSAMYLCASSQDSNTEAFFGQGTRLTVV.

In its sample, this clonotype was seen a few times. The chain combines TRBV5-1 with TRBJ1-1, with D perhaps matching TRBD1 (6 bases). V lost 6 bases to trimming and J lost 3 bases, with 12 bases between them. CDR3 length: 13 residues. Germline-derived CDR1 and CDR2 are SGHRS and YFSETQ. CDR3 region: CASKTGSDTEAFF. Here the CDR3 DNA reads TGCGCCAGCAAAACAGGGTCCGACACTGAAGCTTTCTTT.

In regard to this clonotype: At one boundary the junction diverges from the germline segment, which might be a read error. The chain carries TRBV11-2 and TRBJ2-7; D remains ambiguous. The germline V gene encodes CDR1 SGHAT and CDR2 FQNNGV. This CDR3 is built from 13 residues. CDR3 in amino acids: CASGLEPTYEQYF. CDR3 coding DNA: TGTGCCAGCGGCTTAGAGCCTACATACGAGCAGTACTTC.

The V gene is TRBV28, the J gene TRBJ1-2; 7 positions agree with TRBD1. This CDR3 region has 15 residues. Trimming removed 2 bases from V and 4 bases from J; junction bases left unmatched: 7. Germline-derived CDR1 and CDR2 are MDHEN and SYDVKM. In nucleotides, the CDR3 is TGTGCCAGCAGTTTAGAGGTTAACAGGGGCTATGGCTACACCTTC. Protein product: CASSLEVNRGYGYTF.

This clonotype occurred a few times. V and J are TRBV7-9 and TRBJ1-2; 7 nucleotides align to TRBD1. Germline loops: CDR1 SEHNR, CDR2 FQNEAQ (reference sequence). V lost 4 bases and J lost 0; bases outside the gene matches: 5. This CDR3 contains 15 residues. The CDR3 spells CASSYFQGANYGYTF. The CDR3 DNA sequence: TGTGCCAGCAGCTACTTCCAGGGGGCTAACTATGGCTACACCTTC.

This clonotype showed up many times. The chain has TRBV20-1 and TRBJ1-1; 9 nucleotides align to TRBD1. Germline trimming cut 5 bases from V and 0 bases from J; bases unmatched to any gene: 19. The V gene's germline CDR1 is DFQATT and CDR2 SNEGSKA (reference sequence). CDR3 length: 19 amino acids. CDR3 bases: TGCAGTGCTCCTGAACAGGGGGCGAATGCCTGGACTTTGAACACTGAAGCTTTCTTT. It is translated as CSAPEQGANAWTLNTEAFF.

This clonotype has only a few counts. The J gene is TRBJ2-3, the V gene TRBV5-1; TRBD2 might be the D (6 bases). CDR3 size: 14 residues. Germline V CDR1 and CDR2: SGHRS, YFSETQ. Deletions cut 5 bases from V and 13 bases from J, with 23 bases between. Here the CDR3 DNA reads TGCGCCAGCAGTCCTGGTGTTAGCGGTGTCGGGGAGTATTTT. It encodes CASSPGVSGVGEYF.

This clonotype was detected ten times or more. CDR3 bases: TGTGCCAGCAGTGATCTCGTTGAGAACACTGAAGCTTTCTTT. This translates into CASSDLVENTEAFF. The V gene is TRBV2, the J gene TRBJ1-1; D is unclear. The V and J ends lost 3 bases and 1 base respectively, with 9 bases between them. Germline CDR1 is SNHLY and CDR2 is FYNNEI. This CDR3 is built from 14 residues.

The chain joins TRBV20-1 to TRBJ1-1; D is undetermined. This CDR3 comprises 14 residues. CDR1 DFQATT and CDR2 SNEGSKA come from the germline V gene (reference sequence). Between the trimmed V and J ends, which lost 1 base and 5 bases, there was a span of 14 bases. CDR3 nucleotides: TGCAGTGCTAGAGTAGAGGGAGGTTGGACTGAAGCTTTCTTT. This encodes CSARVEGGWTEAFF.

The sample holds many counts of this clonotype. This chain connects TRBV3-1 to TRBJ1-1, with a possible D match to TRBD1 (5 bases). V was shortened by 1 base and J by 1 base, with 13 bases between the two germline ends. This CDR3 comprises 16 residues. Germline CDR1 LGHDT, CDR2 YNNKEL (reference sequence). This chain's CDR3 is CASSQVSGRRNTEAFF. As DNA, the CDR3 is TGTGCCAGCAGCCAAGTCTCGGGGCGAAGGAACACTGAAGCTTTCTTT.

This clonotype has just a few counts. The chain recombines TRBV20-1 with TRBJ1-5; D not resolved. The V end lost 0 bases, the J end lost 4 bases, and 7 bases lay between the germline ends. The CDR3 has 13 residues. Germline V lookup: CDR1 DFQATT, CDR2 SNEGSKA (reference sequence). The CDR3: CSARDMVNQPQHF. As DNA, the CDR3 is TGCAGTGCTAGAGATATGGTGAATCAGCCCCAGCATTTT.

This clonotype has only a few counts. This chain connects TRBV9 to TRBJ2-1; TRBD2 agrees at 8 bases. V trimming: 0 bases; J trimming: 4 bases; junction bases outside the gene matches: 3. The CDR3 length is 15 residues. Germline V gene sequence: CDR1 SGDLS, CDR2 YYNGEE. CDR3 sequence (DNA): TGTGCCAGCAGCGTAGTTCCTAGCGGGTACAATGAGCAGTTCTTC. As protein: CASSVVPSGYNEQFF.

The V and J genes are TRBV11-2 and TRBJ2-3; D unclear. The V and J ends lost 5 bases and 4 bases respectively, with 19 bases between them. There are 16 residues in the CDR3. Germline V gene lookup returns CDR1 SGHAT and CDR2 FQNNGV. The CDR3 sequence is CASSPEGWPHPDTQYF. The CDR3 DNA reads as TGTGCCAGCAGCCCCGAAGGTTGGCCCCATCCAGATACGCAGTATTTT.

Points on this clonotype: One end of the junction does not line up with germline, which may come from a read error. This chain links TRBV20-1 with TRBJ1-4; TRBD1 is a possible D gene (5 bases). Germline loops: CDR1 DFQATT, CDR2 SNEGSKA (reference sequence). The length of the CDR3 is 15 residues. The CDR3 DNA reads TGCAGTACTAGAGATAGGGCAGGGAGCAGTGAAAAACTGTTTTTT. Its translation: CSTRDRAGSSEKLFF.

This clonotype was counted only a few times. As DNA, the CDR3 is TGCAGTGTCACCCTCCGCGGTGGGACTAATGAAAAACTGTTTTTT. Translating gives CSVTLRGGTNEKLFF. V gene TRBV20-1 combines with J gene TRBJ1-4, with unresolved D. V lost 7 bases, J lost 2 bases, and 17 bases lay in between. The CDR3 has 15 residues. Germline-derived CDR1 and CDR2 are DFQATT and SNEGSKA (reference sequence).

The chain recombines TRBV20-1 with TRBJ1-1, with 7 bases aligning to TRBD1. V lost 2 bases and J lost 8; bases outside the gene matches: 5. Germline V gene data show CDR1 as DFQATT and CDR2 as SNEGSKA (reference sequence). This CDR3 is 12 amino acids long. CDR3 sequence reads: CSARLSTGEAFF. CDR3 nucleotides: TGCAGTGCTAGACTCTCGACAGGGGAAGCTTTCTTT.

This chain connects TRBV7-2 to TRBJ1-1, with no clear D. CDR3 length: 9 residues. CDR1 is SGHTA and CDR2 is FQGNSA in the germline V gene. Trimming removed 6 bases from V and 7 bases from J, with 3 bases in between. The chain's CDR3 is CASSFEAFF. The CDR3 DNA reads as TGTGCCAGCAGTTTTGAAGCTTTCTTT.